A single sample gave rise to the 19 T cell receptor beta chains below, sequenced in a study of graft-versus-host responses after intestinal transplantation. Clones were sequenced by immunoSEQ multiplex PCR, and TCRdb holds only the in-frame ones, with some missing. The sample comprises roughly 56,000 clones, approximately 90% of which are singletons, and 2.5% to 3% rests with the top ten. The sequencing here drew on PBMCs, taken around 120 days after intestinal transplantation. Receptors were obtained from a human patient who received an intestinal transplant, so some T cells may come from the graft donor.

This chain connects TRBV2 to TRBJ2-1; 10 nucleotides align to TRBD2. The germline V gene has CDR1 SNHLY and CDR2 FYNNEI. With V trimmed by 0 bases and J by 10 bases, 18 bases remained unmatched. CDR3 size: 19 residues. The CDR3 DNA reads TGTGCCAGCAGTGAAGCGCTCCGTTGGACTAGCGGATCTCGCTGGGAGCAGTTCTTC. Amino acid sequence: CASSEALRWTSGSRWEQFF. Filled out from reference TRBV2 and TRBJ2-1, the complete variable domain reads EPEVTQTPSHQVTQMGQEVILRCVPISNHLYFYWYRQILGQKVEFLVSFYNNEISEKSEIFDDQFSVERPDGSNFTLKIRSTKLEDSAMYFCASSEALRWTSGSRWEQFFGPGTRLTVL.

The chain uses TRBV10-3 and TRBJ2-2; D might be TRBD1 (6 bases). Germline CDR1 ENHRY, CDR2 SYGVKD. Between the trimmed V and J ends, which lost 6 bases and 1 base, there was a span of 15 bases. This CDR3 contains 16 residues. CDR3 bases: TGTGCCATCAGCTCACAGGGCGGTTTGAACACCGGGGAGCTGTTTTTT. This gives the protein CAISSQGGLNTGELFF.

The chain is built from TRBV4-1 and TRBJ2-5; D uncertain. TRBJ2-7 matches the DNA end more closely, so the J call is doubtful. The CDR3 spans 15 residues. Looked up from germline, CDR1 is MGHRA and CDR2 is YSYEKL. As DNA, the CDR3 is TGCGCCAGCAGCCAAGGAAGTCTGCGCCCCTACGAGCAGTACTTC. Residues: CASSQGSLRPYEQYF.

The chain carries TRBV6-6 and TRBJ2-7, with 10 bases identical to TRBD2. The CDR3 extends over 15 amino acids. V lost 6 bases to trimming and J lost 3 bases; unmatched junction nucleotides: 8. Looked up from germline, CDR1 is MNHNY and CDR2 is SVGAGI (reference sequence). The CDR3 here is CASSTLAGVFYEQYF. DNA of the CDR3: TGTGCCAGCAGCACCCTAGCGGGAGTCTTCTACGAGCAGTACTTC.

This rearrangement joins TRBV10-3 to TRBJ2-7, with TRBD2 identical over 9 bases. The ends lost 7 bases at V and 0 bases at J; junction bases unmatched: 4. The CDR3 spans 14 residues. The germline V gene has CDR1 ENHRY and CDR2 SYGVKD. The CDR3 bases are TGTGCCATCAAGCTAGCGGGGACCTCCTACGAGCAGTACTTC. It is translated as CAIKLAGTSYEQYF.

For the CDR3, the DNA is TGCGCCAGCAGGAGCACCACGGGGCAAGAGACCCAGTACTTC. It is translated as CASRSTTGQETQYF. The chain combines TRBV5-1 with TRBJ2-5; weak D call: TRBD2 (5 bases). CDR1 and CDR2 from the germline V gene are SGHRS and YFSETQ. The CDR3 runs to 14 residues. Trimming left V 5 bases short and J 2 bases short, with 13 bases between. Full variable domain (rest looked up from reference TRBV5-1 and TRBJ2-5): KAGVTQTPRYLIKTRGQQVTLSCSPISGHRSVSWYQQTPGQGLQFLFEYFSETQRNKGNFPGRFSGRQFSNSRSEMNVSTLELGDSALYLCASRSTTGQETQYFGPGTRLLVL.

J is TRBJ2-7 and V is TRBV27, with 8 bases identical to TRBD2. V shed 5 bases and J 7 bases; nucleotides not matched to a gene: 4. CDR3 length: 12 amino acids. Germline CDR1 and CDR2: MNHEY and SMNVEV (reference sequence). For the CDR3, the DNA is TGTGCCAGCAGTCACCCGGGGGGGGAGCAGTACTTC. Translated, it gives CASSHPGGEQYF.

The chain recombines TRBV9 with TRBJ1-2; D unclear. CDR3 length equals 13 residues. The germline V gene encodes CDR1 SGDLS and CDR2 YYNGEE. Trimming stripped 2 bases from V and 5 bases from J, with 10 bases between. The CDR3 reads CASSVPGQYGYTF. For the CDR3, the DNA is TGTGCCAGCAGCGTCCCAGGCCAGTATGGCTACACCTTC. The full variable domain, rest sourced from reference TRBV9 and TRBJ1-2, is DSGVTQTPKHLITATGQRVTLRCSPRSGDLSVYWYQQSLDQGLQFLIQYYNGEERAKGNILERFSAQQFPDLHSELNLSSLELGDSALYFCASSVPGQYGYTFGSGTRLTVV.

The chain's CDR3 is CASSTPGQGGYTF. CDR3 nucleotides: TGTGCCAGTAGTACTCCGGGACAGGGTGGCTACACCTTC. The chain joins TRBV19 to TRBJ1-2, with 9 bases fitting TRBD1. The V segment lost 4 bases and the J segment 7 bases; nucleotides outside the gene matches: 4. The CDR3 is 13 amino acids. Germline-derived CDR1 and CDR2 are LNHDA and SQIVND (reference sequence).

This chain joins TRBV4-1 and TRBJ2-7, with 7 bases fitting TRBD1. Germline V lookup: CDR1 MGHRA, CDR2 YSYEKL. This CDR3 contains 12 residues. Unmatched junction bases numbered 2, after V lost 4 bases and J lost 5 bases. The CDR3 region is CASSRGQDEQYF. CDR3 in DNA: TGCGCCAGCAGCCGTGGACAGGACGAGCAGTACTTC.

This chain uses TRBV5-4 with TRBJ2-3; 12 bases are a match to TRBD2. J gave up 5 bases and V 2 bases, and 6 bases lay outside the gene matches. The CDR3 is 16 residues long. Germline V gives CDR1 SGHNT, CDR2 YYREEE (reference sequence). CDR3 bases: TGTGCCAGCAGCTTTTCAGGACTAGCGGGATTAGATACGCAGTATTTT. Protein product: CASSFSGLAGLDTQYF.

This clone was found once. V usage is TRBV19 and J usage is TRBJ1-1; possibly TRBD1 for D (6 bases). V lost 0 bases and J lost 8, with 10 bases in between. This CDR3 is built from 13 residues. Per the germline V gene, CDR1 is LNHDA and CDR2 is SQIVND (reference sequence). The CDR3 protein is CASSIDGGEEAFF. The CDR3 nucleotides are TGTGCCAGTAGTATAGATGGGGGCGAGGAAGCTTTCTTT.

V and J are TRBV5-1 and TRBJ2-5, with 9 bases matching TRBD2. Per germline, CDR1 SGHRS and CDR2 YFSETQ. V shed 2 bases and J 3 bases; nucleotides not matched to a gene: 5. CDR3 length: 15 amino acids. CDR3 nucleotide sequence: TGCGCCAGCAGCTTATTCGGCGGGGGGGAAGAGACCCAGTACTTC. Protein: CASSLFGGGEETQYF.

The CDR3 protein is CASTSLGTVTYNEQFF. CDR3 DNA sequence: TGTGCCAGCACCTCCCTCGGGACAGTAACCTACAATGAGCAGTTCTTC. This chain uses TRBV7-9 with TRBJ2-1; 7 bases agree with TRBD1. V lost 7 bases to trimming and J lost 2 bases; unmatched junction nucleotides: 11. CDR3 size: 16 residues. CDR1 and CDR2 (germline): SEHNR, FQNEAQ (reference sequence). The variable domain in full, with the rest retrieved from reference TRBV7-9 and TRBJ2-1, is DTGVSQNPRHKITKRGQNVTFRCDPISEHNRLYWYRQTLGQGPEFLTYFQNEAQLEKSRLLSDRFSAERPKGSFSTLEIQRTEQGDSAMYLCASTSLGTVTYNEQFFGPGTRLTVL.

This chain links TRBV19 with TRBJ1-1; the D is unclear. CDR3 length: 15 residues. Deletions cut 5 bases from V and 0 bases from J, with 13 bases between. Germline V CDR1 and CDR2: LNHDA, SQIVND (reference sequence). Here the CDR3 reads CASSLTVRLNTEAFF. In DNA form, the CDR3 reads TGTGCCAGTAGTCTCACAGTTCGACTGAACACTGAAGCTTTCTTT.

This rearrangement joins TRBV7-9 to TRBJ1-4; D not certain. Trimming stripped 3 bases from V and 5 bases from J, with 4 bases between. Germline V gene lookup returns CDR1 SEHNR and CDR2 FQNEAQ (reference sequence). The CDR3 extends over 12 amino acids. The CDR3 is CASSLRNEKLFF. For the CDR3, the DNA is TGTGCCAGCAGCTTGAGAAATGAAAAACTGTTTTTT.

This chain links TRBV5-1 with TRBJ2-7; 10 nucleotides match TRBD1. Germline values: CDR1 SGHRS, CDR2 YFSETQ. J lost 3 bases, V lost 2 bases, and 5 bases had no gene match. There are 15 residues in the CDR3. Here the CDR3 reads CASSFDGQGVYEQYF. In nucleotides, the CDR3 is TGCGCCAGCAGCTTTGACGGACAGGGGGTCTACGAGCAGTACTTC. The full variable domain, with the rest looked up from reference TRBV5-1 and TRBJ2-7, is KAGVTQTPRYLIKTRGQQVTLSCSPISGHRSVSWYQQTPGQGLQFLFEYFSETQRNKGNFPGRFSGRQFSNSRSEMNVSTLELGDSALYLCASSFDGQGVYEQYFGPGTRLTVT.

A few counts support this clone. This chain links TRBV15 with TRBJ1-5; weak D call: TRBD1 (6 bases). The germline gives CDR1 LNHNV, CDR2 YYDKDF (reference sequence). The V gene lost 3 bases and the J gene lost 3 bases, with 15 bases spanning the gap. The CDR3 contains 16 residues. The CDR3 loop reads CATSSERDTNNQPQHF. CDR3 DNA: TGTGCCACCAGCAGCGAAAGGGACACTAACAATCAGCCCCAGCATTTT.

The chain employs TRBV11-2 and TRBJ2-7, with 9 bases lining up with TRBD2. Germline assignment: CDR1 SGHAT and CDR2 FQNNGV. V was clipped by 0 bases and J by 3 bases; unmatched bases: 3. The CDR3 extends over 15 amino acids. In nucleotides, the CDR3 is TGTGCCAGCAGCTTAGAAGCGGGAGGCTTCTACGAGCAGTACTTC. This gives the protein CASSLEAGGFYEQYF.